The rows below give T cell receptor beta chains drawn from one sample of a study of persistence of HIV-infected CD4 T cells. Sequenced by immunoSEQ multiplex PCR; TCRdb stores in-frame clones only, minus some. The sample has 35,000 to 50,000 clones; 80% to 90% are singletons. The antigens of these receptors remain unknown. The sequencing used CD4+ T cells sorted from PBMCs after approximately 19-hour stimulation, collected from a patient who received antiretroviral therapy. Source of these receptors: an adult man with HIV who was CMV-seropositive. CDR3s include the opening cysteine and the closing phenylalanine or tryptophan. A D gene is named only where the DNA matches it firmly.

TRBD2	TRBJ2-3	TRBV5-1	CASSSGTSGGPSTDTQYF
.	TRBJ1-2	TRBV19	CASSIGGPSNYGYTF
.	TRBJ2-1	TRBV7-3	CASSLGAGIEQFF
.	TRBJ2-1	TRBV19	CASSNNPDGGDNEQFF
.	TRBJ1-2	TRBV6-1	CASSEDPWGYTF
TRBD1	TRBJ1-5	TRBV7-8	CASSPGQEFNQPQHF
TRBD1	TRBJ1-2	TRBV7-3	CASSLGGTGGEISGYTF
.	TRBJ2-7	TRBV3-1/TRBV3-2	CASSQFEEQYF
.	TRBJ1-4	TRBV4-1	CASSQDITVTNEKLFF
.	TRBJ1-1	TRBV18	CASSPGGGRVTEAFF
TRBD1	TRBJ2-2	TRBV27	CASSPGPGTGINTGELFF
.	TRBJ1-2	TRBV9	CASSVDPANYGYTF
TRBD2	TRBJ2-5	TRBV6-6	CASIPGGGPSQETQYF
TRBD1	TRBJ1-1	TRBV5-1	CASSRDSEAFF
TRBD1	TRBJ1-6	TRBV9	CASSGRQGANSPLHF
.	TRBJ1-5	TRBV19	CASSAGDHNQPQHF
TRBD1	TRBJ2-6	TRBV15	CATSRGQGASGSGANVLTF
TRBD1	TRBJ1-5	TRBV28	CASRRPGTGSQPQHF
.	TRBJ2-1	TRBV19	CASKEQGSYNEQFF
.	TRBJ2-7	TRBV5-6	CASSLPSRDEQYF
TRBD1	TRBJ1-1	TRBV5-1	CASSQRQGRNTEAFF
TRBD2	TRBJ2-1	TRBV6-5	CASKLAAYNEQFF
TRBD1	TRBJ1-3	TRBV13	CASSSRGPGNTIYF
TRBD1	TRBJ1-1	TRBV6-6	CATKGQGGRNTEAFF
.	TRBJ1-4	TRBV25-1	CASSLQRGTNEKLFF
.	TRBJ1-2	TRBV27	CASSLGGRANYGYTF
.	TRBJ2-3	TRBV12-5	CASGLVVRPRTDTQYF
.	TRBJ2-1	TRBV7-3	CASSMGPTNEQFF
TRBD1	TRBJ1-5	TRBV6-6	CASSRQGDQPQHF